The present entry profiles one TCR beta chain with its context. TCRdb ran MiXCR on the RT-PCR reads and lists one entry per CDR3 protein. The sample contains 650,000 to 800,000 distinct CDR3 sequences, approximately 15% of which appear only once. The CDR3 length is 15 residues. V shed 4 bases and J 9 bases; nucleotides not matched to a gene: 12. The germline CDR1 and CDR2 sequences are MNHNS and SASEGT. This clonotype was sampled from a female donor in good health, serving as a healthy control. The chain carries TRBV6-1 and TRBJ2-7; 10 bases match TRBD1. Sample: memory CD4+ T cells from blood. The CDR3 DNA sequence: TGTGCCAGCAGTGGGACCGGGACAGGGGTCTCCGGGCAGTACTTC. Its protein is CASSGTGTGVSGQYF.